This TCR beta chain was sequenced during a study of blood T cell repertoires in COVID-19. Only in-frame clones appear in the TCRdb table, and some are missing; sequencing was by immunoSEQ multiplex PCR. This table has more than 45,000 clones, about four fifths appearing once. Losses at the gene ends were 5 bases for V and 5 bases for J; bases not matched to a gene: 7. Germline V CDR1 and CDR2: SGHAT, FQNNGV. CDR3 length equals 15 residues. This clone was picked up a small number of times. This TCR came from a human donor in a cohort sampled during active COVID-19. Sequencing was performed on peripheral blood. The V call is TRBV11-2, the J call TRBJ2-5; 11 bases fit TRBD1. This CDR3 reads CASSPWTGGAETQYF. CDR3 in DNA: TGTGCCAGCAGCCCTTGGACAGGGGGCGCTGAGACCCAGTACTTC.